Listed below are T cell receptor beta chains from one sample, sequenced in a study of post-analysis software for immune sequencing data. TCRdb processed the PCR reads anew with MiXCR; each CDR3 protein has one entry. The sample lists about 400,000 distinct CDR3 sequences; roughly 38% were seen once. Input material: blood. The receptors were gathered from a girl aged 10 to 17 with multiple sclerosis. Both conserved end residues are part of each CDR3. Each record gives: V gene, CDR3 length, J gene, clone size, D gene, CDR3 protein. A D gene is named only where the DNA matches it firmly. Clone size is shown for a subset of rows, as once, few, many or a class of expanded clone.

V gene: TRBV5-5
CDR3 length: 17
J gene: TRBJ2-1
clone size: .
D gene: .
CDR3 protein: CASSFTWDASSYNEQFF

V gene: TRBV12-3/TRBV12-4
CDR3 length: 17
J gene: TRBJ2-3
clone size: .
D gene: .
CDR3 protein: CASSFPGVAVSTDTQYF

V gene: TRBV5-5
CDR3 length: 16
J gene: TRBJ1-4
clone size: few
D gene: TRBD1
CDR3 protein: CASSLGSTGGQEKLFF

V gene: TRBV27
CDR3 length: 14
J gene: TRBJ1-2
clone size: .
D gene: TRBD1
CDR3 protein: CASAPGTGNYGYTF

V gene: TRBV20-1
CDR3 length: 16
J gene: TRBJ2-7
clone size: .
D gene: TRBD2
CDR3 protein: CSAIPGLAVLSYEQYF

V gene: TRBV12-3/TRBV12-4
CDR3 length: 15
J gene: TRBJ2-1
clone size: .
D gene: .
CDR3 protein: CASSLEGGARDEQFF

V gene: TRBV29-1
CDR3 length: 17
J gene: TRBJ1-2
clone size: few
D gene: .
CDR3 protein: CSVDRWVETGTNYGYTF

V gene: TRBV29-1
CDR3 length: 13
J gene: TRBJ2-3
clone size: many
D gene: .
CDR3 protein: CSVEEQSTDTQYF

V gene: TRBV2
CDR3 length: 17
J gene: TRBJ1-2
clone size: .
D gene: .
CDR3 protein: CASSRSRVSGYSGGYTF

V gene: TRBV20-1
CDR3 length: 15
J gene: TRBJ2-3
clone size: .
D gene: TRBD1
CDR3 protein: CSARARQGATDTQYF

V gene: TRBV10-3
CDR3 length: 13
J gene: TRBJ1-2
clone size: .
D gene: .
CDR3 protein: CATAGVEESGYTF

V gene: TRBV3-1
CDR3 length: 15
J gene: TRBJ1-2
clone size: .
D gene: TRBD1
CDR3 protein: CASSHGTGLNYGYTF

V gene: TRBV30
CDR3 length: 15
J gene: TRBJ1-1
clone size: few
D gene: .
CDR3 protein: CAWSNPTRMNTEAFF

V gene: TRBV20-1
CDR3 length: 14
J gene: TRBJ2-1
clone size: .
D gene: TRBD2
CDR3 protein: CSANGGDPYNEQFF

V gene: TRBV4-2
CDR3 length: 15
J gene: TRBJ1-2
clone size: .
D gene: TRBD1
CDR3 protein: CASSQGQGDNYGYTF

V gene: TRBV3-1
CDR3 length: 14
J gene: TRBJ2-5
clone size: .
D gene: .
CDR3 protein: CASSQQTSVETQYF

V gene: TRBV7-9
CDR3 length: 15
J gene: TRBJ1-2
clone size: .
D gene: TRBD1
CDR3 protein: CASSPRQDRDYGYTF

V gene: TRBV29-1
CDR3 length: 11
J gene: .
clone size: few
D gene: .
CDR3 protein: CSVRRKETQYF

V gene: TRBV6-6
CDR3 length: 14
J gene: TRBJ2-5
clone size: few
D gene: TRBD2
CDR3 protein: CASKAGGISETQYF

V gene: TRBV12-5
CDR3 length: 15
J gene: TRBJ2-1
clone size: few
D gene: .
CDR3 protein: CASGLVQGRGNEQFF

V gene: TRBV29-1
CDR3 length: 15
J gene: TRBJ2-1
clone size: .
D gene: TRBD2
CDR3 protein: CSVHSGTSGYNEQFF

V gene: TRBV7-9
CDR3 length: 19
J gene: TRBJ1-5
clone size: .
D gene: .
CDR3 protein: CASSLALGLSDDSNQPQHF

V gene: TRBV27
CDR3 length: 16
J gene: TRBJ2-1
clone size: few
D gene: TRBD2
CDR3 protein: CASSLLAGNTVNEQFF